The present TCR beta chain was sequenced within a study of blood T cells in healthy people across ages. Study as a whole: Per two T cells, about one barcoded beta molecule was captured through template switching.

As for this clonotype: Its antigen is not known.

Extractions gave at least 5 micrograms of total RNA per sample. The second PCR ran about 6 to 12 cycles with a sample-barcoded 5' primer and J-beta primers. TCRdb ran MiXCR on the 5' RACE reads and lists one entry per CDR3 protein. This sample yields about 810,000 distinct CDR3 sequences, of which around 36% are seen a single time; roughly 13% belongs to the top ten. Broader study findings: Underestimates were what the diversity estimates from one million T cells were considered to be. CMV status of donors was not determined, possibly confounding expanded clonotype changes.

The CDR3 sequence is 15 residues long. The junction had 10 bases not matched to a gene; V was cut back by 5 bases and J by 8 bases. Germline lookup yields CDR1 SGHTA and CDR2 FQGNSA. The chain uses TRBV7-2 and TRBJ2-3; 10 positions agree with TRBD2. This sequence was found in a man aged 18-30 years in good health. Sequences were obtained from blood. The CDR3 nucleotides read TGTGCCAGCAGCATTGGGACTAGCGCACAGGTTACGCAGTATTTT. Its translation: CASSIGTSAQVTQYF.